The clone carrying this TCR beta chain turned up a few times. Its target is unknown. A TCRbeta library incorporating unique molecular identifiers was prepared. TCRdb reprocessed the PCR reads with MiXCR, giving one entry per CDR3 protein. This table holds 540,000 or so distinct CDR3 sequences, under 30% found once. This sample was included in a study of T-cell reconstitution after alpha-beta-depleted transplantation in children. CDR1 and CDR2 (germline): SGHKS, YYEKEE (reference sequence). The CDR3 length is 14 residues. V was pared by 1 base and J by 4 bases, with 11 bases between. General study points: The authors attributed T-cell counts and diversity one year after transplant mostly to newly produced T cells. In patients about two months after transplant, alpha-beta T cells reportedly arose from several hundred expanded graft clones.

The sample in question was PBMCs, mostly from graft donor cells, obtained 360 days after TCRalphabeta/CD19-depleted stem cell transplant. This TCR was recovered from a boy in the first two years of life who had a stem cell transplant for acute myeloid leukemia, so the T cells may come from the graft donor. The rearrangement joins TRBV5-5 to TRBJ1-1; D is uncertain. Here the CDR3 DNA reads TGTGCCAGCAGCTTGAGGGTGGTAGGCACTGAAGCTTTCTTT. It is translated as CASSLRVVGTEAFF.